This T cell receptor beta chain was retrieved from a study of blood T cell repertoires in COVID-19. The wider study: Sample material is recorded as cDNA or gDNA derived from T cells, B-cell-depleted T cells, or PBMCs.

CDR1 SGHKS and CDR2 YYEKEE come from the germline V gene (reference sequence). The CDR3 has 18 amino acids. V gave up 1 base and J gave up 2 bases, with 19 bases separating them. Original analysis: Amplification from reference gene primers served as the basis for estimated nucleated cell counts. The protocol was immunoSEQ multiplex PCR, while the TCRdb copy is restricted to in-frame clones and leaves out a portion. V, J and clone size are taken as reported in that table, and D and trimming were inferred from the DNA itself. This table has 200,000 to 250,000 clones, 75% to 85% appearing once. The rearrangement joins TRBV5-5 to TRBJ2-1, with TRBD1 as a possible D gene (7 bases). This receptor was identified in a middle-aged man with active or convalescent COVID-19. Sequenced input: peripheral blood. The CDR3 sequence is CASSLKGGGWGTYNEQFF. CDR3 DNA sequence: TGTGCCAGCAGCTTGAAAGGAGGGGGCTGGGGCACCTACAATGAGCAGTTCTTC.